This passage covers 7 T cell receptor beta chains from one sample sequenced in a study of Ad26.COV2.S vaccination and SARS-CoV-2 variants. As to treatment: around 19 received Ad26.COV2.S at low or high dose, single or two shots; 5 received placebo; per-sample allocation not given. At day 63 after the first vaccine or placebo injection, samples were drawn. TCRdb keeps only in-frame clones here, not all; method: immunoSEQ multiplex PCR. The sample holds about 260,000 clones, around 85% seen once. This sample comprised peripheral blood, obtained in a trial of Ad26.COV2.S vaccine versus placebo. Receptor source: a person between 18 and 60 years old who received the Ad26.COV2.S COVID-19 vaccine or a placebo.

Of note for this clone: Mismatch with germline at one junction end may stem from a read error. The V call is TRBV7-9, the J call TRBJ2-7; 9 nucleotides agree with TRBD1. The germline V gene encodes CDR1 SEHNR and CDR2 FQNEAQ (reference sequence). The CDR3 spans 15 residues. The CDR3 coding sequence is TGTGCCAGCAGCAGCCCGGGGACAGGGTCCTCCGAGCAGTACTTC. Encoded protein: CASSSPGTGSSEQYF.

V and J are TRBV5-1 and TRBJ2-5, with 7 bases identical to TRBD1. CDR1 and CDR2 (germline): SGHRS, YFSETQ. The CDR3 runs 14 residues. The ends lost 3 bases at V and 5 bases at J; junction bases unmatched: 7. The CDR3 nucleotides are TGCGCCAGCAGCTCCGGGACAGCAGTGGAGACCCAGTACTTC. Amino acids: CASSSGTAVETQYF.

This chain connects TRBV27 to TRBJ1-2; a weak D match, TRBD1 (6 bases). The CDR3 totals 14 residues. The germline V gene encodes CDR1 MNHEY and CDR2 SMNVEV (reference sequence). The V end was cut by 9 bases, the J end by 8 bases, with 22 bases between. The CDR3 region is CASSKQGFQGGYTF. The CDR3 nucleotides read TGTGCCAGTTCTAAACAGGGCTTTCAGGGGGGCTACACCTTC.

This chain connects TRBV25-1 to TRBJ2-3; D uncertain. Deletions cut 5 bases from V and 3 bases from J, with 15 bases between. The CDR3 spans 15 residues. Looked up from germline, CDR1 is MGHDK and CDR2 is SYGVNS. The CDR3 is CASSLGKGWTDTQYF. Written as DNA, the CDR3 is TGTGCCAGCAGTTTGGGGAAAGGGTGGACAGATACGCAGTATTTT. Together with reference TRBV25-1 and TRBJ2-3, the CDR3 gives the full variable domain: EADIYQTPRYLVIGTGKKITLECSQTMGHDKMYWYQQDPGMELHLIHYSYGVNSTEKGDLSSESTVSRIRTEHFPLTLESARPSHTSQYLCASSLGKGWTDTQYFGPGTRLTVL.

In its sample, this clone was seen once. The chain is built from TRBV14 and TRBJ2-7; D unclear. CDR3 length: 14 amino acids. Germline V CDR1 and CDR2: SGHDN, FVKESK. V lost 1 base and J 3 bases, leaving 10 bases between the germline ends. The CDR3 region has the DNA TGTGCCAGCAGCCAAGCTGATCCGCGCTACGAGCAGTACTTC. Protein sequence: CASSQADPRYEQYF.

There are a few counts of this clone. DNA for the CDR3: TGTGCCAGCAGCTTAATGGGCGGACTGACCGATACGCAGTATTTT. The encoded protein is CASSLMGGLTDTQYF. J is TRBJ2-3 and V is TRBV7-6, with D maybe TRBD2 (5 bases). Germline CDR1 SGHVS, CDR2 FNYEAQ. Trimming stripped 2 bases from V and 6 bases from J, with 15 bases between. This CDR3 contains 15 residues.

The V and J genes are TRBV6-6 and TRBJ1-2; D is possibly TRBD1 (5 bases). The CDR3 has 16 residues. Germline CDR1 MNHNY, CDR2 SVGAGI (reference sequence). Trimming shortened V by 0 bases and J by 5 bases, and 16 bases separated the two germline ends. Written as DNA, the CDR3 is TGTGCCAGCAGTTACTCGAAAACGGGGCAGCTTTATGGCTACACCTTC. Translation gives CASSYSKTGQLYGYTF.